This TCR beta chain was recorded in a study of CD8 T cells in ankylosing spondylitis. General observations from the study: Earlier work had already found some motif variants in reactive arthritis synovial fluid and blood. CD8+ by phenotype, disease-linked clones were relatively rare in peripheral blood. Characteristic of ankylosing spondylitis blood, it appeared, was a TCR beta motif comprising eight highly homologous variants.

Quantitative 5'-RACE with molecular barcodes generated TCR beta libraries. In TCRdb, the 5' RACE reads were re-called with MiXCR into one record per CDR3 protein. This sample has 700,000 to 850,000 distinct CDR3 sequences, with 10% to 15% found just once. This clonotype was counted many times. Its antigen is not identified. V was trimmed by 6 bases and J by 5 bases, leaving 16 bases between them. Germline-derived CDR1 and CDR2 are KGHSH and LQKENI. This CDR3 spans 14 amino acids. The source material was blood, either unsorted or a sorted T cell fraction (not recorded which). The sequence came from a male donor with ankylosing spondylitis. This rearrangement joins TRBV18 to TRBJ1-1; D call uncertain. Here the CDR3 DNA reads TGTGCCAGCTCTTCTCAGACGTGGAATACTGAAGCTTTCTTT. Protein: CASSSQTWNTEAFF. The variable domain in full, with the rest retrieved from reference TRBV18 and TRBJ1-1, is NAGVMQNPRHLVRRRGQEARLRCSPMKGHSHVYWYRQLPEEGLKFMVYLQKENIIDESGMPKERFSAEFPKEGPSILRIQQVVRGDSAAYFCASSSQTWNTEAFFGQGTRLTVV.